The 21 T cell receptor beta chains below all came from one sample that was sequenced in a study of cytomegalovirus exposure and HLA in healthy donors. It was with 60 Vbeta and 13 Jbeta primers that the PCR ran. Assay used: immunoSEQ multiplex PCR; TCRdb lists only in-frame clones, some missing. The sample contains roughly 190,000 clones, roughly 70% of which appear only once. Input material: PBMCs. All receptors come from a woman aged 25 to 39 in good health and CMV-seronegative.

The chain is built from TRBV5-1 and TRBJ2-1; TRBD2 matches 9 bases. V shed 2 bases and J 7 bases; nucleotides not matched to a gene: 4. The CDR3 is 14 amino acids. Germline CDR1 and CDR2: SGHRS and YFSETQ. CDR3 DNA: TGCGCCAGCAGCTTAGCGGGAGGAGTAAATGAGCAGTTCTTC. This translates into CASSLAGGVNEQFF. The complete variable domain, with remaining parts taken from reference TRBV5-1 and TRBJ2-1, reads KAGVTQTPRYLIKTRGQQVTLSCSPISGHRSVSWYQQTPGQGLQFLFEYFSETQRNKGNFPGRFSGRQFSNSRSEMNVSTLELGDSALYLCASSLAGGVNEQFFGPGTRLTVL.

This rearrangement joins TRBV11-2 to TRBJ1-4; a possible D gene is TRBD1 (5 bases). The CDR3 loop spans 15 amino acids. The germline V gene has CDR1 SGHAT and CDR2 FQNNGV. Trimming shortened V by 1 base and J by 10 bases, and 16 bases separated the two germline ends. The CDR3 loop is CASSLVGEGFRKLFF. DNA of the CDR3: TGTGCCAGCAGCTTAGTCGGGGAGGGGTTTCGAAAACTGTTTTTT.

This rearrangement joins TRBV10-3 to TRBJ1-1; 9 nucleotides align to TRBD1. The CDR3 runs to 18 residues. Germline lookup yields CDR1 ENHRY and CDR2 SYGVKD. V trimming: 3 bases; J trimming: 2 bases; junction bases outside the gene matches: 13. CDR3 residues: CAISDSMRQGGRNTEAFF. CDR3 in DNA: TGTGCCATCAGTGATTCAATGAGACAGGGGGGAAGAAACACTGAAGCTTTCTTT.

This clone turned up a few times. V usage is TRBV30 and J usage is TRBJ1-4; no clear D. Germline V gene data show CDR1 as GTSNPN and CDR2 as SVGIG (reference sequence). The V end lost 0 bases, the J end lost 6 bases, and 11 bases lay between the germline ends. The CDR3 is 14 amino acids. The CDR3 loop is CAWSVGGRDEKLFF. The CDR3 DNA reads as TGTGCCTGGAGTGTAGGTGGGCGGGATGAAAAACTGTTTTTT.

This clone has only a few counts. The chain links TRBV15 to TRBJ1-1, with D possibly TRBD1 on 6 matching bases. V was pared by 0 bases and J by 0 bases, with 17 bases between. CDR3 length: 18 residues. Germline V gene sequence: CDR1 LNHNV, CDR2 YYDKDF (reference sequence). The CDR3 here is CATSRDRRQGIVNTEAFF. The CDR3 nucleotides are TGTGCCACCAGCAGAGATCGTCGGCAGGGGATTGTGAACACTGAAGCTTTCTTT.

This rearrangement joins TRBV6-5 to TRBJ2-4; 7 positions match TRBD1. Per germline, CDR1 MNHEY and CDR2 SVGAGI. Trimming at V came to 0 bases and at J to 3 bases, leaving 2 bases not matched to a gene. This CDR3 comprises 15 residues. CDR3 sequence reads: CASSYSRDSKNIQYF. The CDR3, as DNA: TGTGCCAGCAGTTACTCCCGGGACAGCAAAAACATTCAGTACTTC.

The chain carries TRBV5-1 and TRBJ2-1, with TRBD2 identical over 9 bases. The CDR3 length is 21 residues. With 0 bases clipped from V and 1 base from J, the junction kept 17 bases outside the gene matches. Germline V gene lookup returns CDR1 SGHRS and CDR2 YFSETQ. CDR3 sequence reads: CASSLAGTSWRLGVSYNEQFF. The CDR3 region has the DNA TGCGCCAGCAGCTTGGCCGGGACTAGCTGGCGGTTAGGTGTTTCCTACAATGAGCAGTTCTTC.

This rearrangement joins TRBV2 to TRBJ1-5; the match to TRBD1 covers 9 bases. Germline CDR1 SNHLY, CDR2 FYNNEI. This CDR3 has 16 amino acids. V trimming: 8 bases; J trimming: 7 bases; junction bases outside the gene matches: 15. This CDR3 is CASASLLTGGDQPQHF. CDR3 coding DNA: TGTGCCAGCGCGAGCCTTTTGACAGGGGGGGACCAGCCCCAGCATTTT.

This chain joins TRBV5-4 and TRBJ2-1; the match to TRBD2 covers 8 bases. The CDR3 is made up of 16 amino acids. V shed 0 bases and J 5 bases; nucleotides not matched to a gene: 7. Germline V CDR1 and CDR2: SGHNT, YYREEE (reference sequence). In nucleotides, the CDR3 is TGTGCCAGCAGCTTGGCTCCGGGAGGGCCCAACAATGAGCAGTTCTTC. Translated, it gives CASSLAPGGPNNEQFF.

This rearrangement joins TRBV27 to TRBJ1-1; 9 bases fit TRBD1. This CDR3 is 13 amino acids long. Germline loops: CDR1 MNHEY, CDR2 SMNVEV (reference sequence). J was trimmed by 2 bases and V by 6 bases; bases with no gene match: 1. CDR3 residues: CASRTGGNTEAFF. CDR3 coding DNA: TGTGCCAGCAGGACAGGGGGAAACACTGAAGCTTTCTTT.

V gene TRBV2 combines with J gene TRBJ1-2, with unresolved D. The CDR3 covers 14 residues. CDR1 SNHLY and CDR2 FYNNEI come from the germline V gene. Trimming cost V 4 bases and J 7 bases, with 16 bases left between them. CDR3 coding DNA: TGTGCCAGCAGTGTAGAATATAGTTTGCTTGGCTACACCTTC. Protein sequence: CASSVEYSLLGYTF.

The chain links TRBV4-2 to TRBJ2-7, with D perhaps TRBD2 (6 bases). Per the germline V gene, CDR1 is LGHNA and CDR2 is YNFKEQ. Trimming left V 5 bases short and J 3 bases short, with 26 bases between. The CDR3 has 18 residues. The CDR3 loop reads CASSTITGGARGHYEQYF. The CDR3 DNA sequence: TGTGCCAGCAGCACGATCACAGGCGGGGCCCGAGGGCACTACGAGCAGTACTTC.

The chain links TRBV30 to TRBJ2-2, with 14 bases fitting TRBD2. Per the germline V gene, CDR1 is GTSNPN and CDR2 is SVGIG (reference sequence). V lost 4 bases, J lost 7 bases, and 11 bases stayed unmatched. The CDR3 has 17 amino acids. The CDR3: CAWKLRLAGGPGGELFF. The DNA for the CDR3 is TGTGCCTGGAAACTTCGACTAGCGGGAGGGCCGGGCGGGGAGCTGTTTTTT.

In this sample, this clone turned up a few times. The gene calls are TRBV5-6 and TRBJ2-7, with D hard to call. V lost 2 bases and J 3 bases, leaving 15 bases between the germline ends. The germline gives CDR1 SGHDT, CDR2 YYEEEE. This CDR3 has 15 residues. Here the CDR3 reads CASSLGAQIYYEQYF. The CDR3 nucleotides are TGTGCCAGCAGCTTAGGAGCGCAGATCTACTACGAGCAGTACTTC.

The chain joins TRBV12-5 to TRBJ2-1, with 7 positions matching TRBD2. V shed 1 base and J 8 bases; nucleotides not matched to a gene: 8. CDR1 and CDR2 (germline): LGHNT, FRNRAP. CDR3 length: 15 residues. CDR3 DNA sequence: TGTGCTAGTGGTTTGGATATAGCGGGTCCACATGAGCAGTTCTTC. Translating gives CASGLDIAGPHEQFF.

The CDR3 nucleotides are TGTGCCAGCAGTGAAGCTGGGACAGTGTCCGAGACCCAGTACTTC. Its protein is CASSEAGTVSETQYF. This chain links TRBV6-1 with TRBJ2-5; 7 bases are shared with TRBD1. The length of the CDR3 is 15 residues. The V gene end was trimmed by 0 bases and the J gene end by 5 bases; junction bases not matched to a gene: 6. Germline CDR1 MNHNS, CDR2 SASEGT.

This chain joins TRBV30 and TRBJ2-3, with 7 positions matching TRBD2. Germline lookup yields CDR1 GTSNPN and CDR2 SVGIG (reference sequence). There are 13 residues in the CDR3. Germline trimming cut 8 bases from V and 4 bases from J; bases unmatched to any gene: 9. CDR3 in amino acids: CAGEGRVADTQYF. CDR3 DNA sequence: TGTGCCGGGGAGGGCAGGGTTGCAGATACGCAGTATTTT.

The chain couples TRBV4-2 to TRBJ1-5; 10 nucleotides agree with TRBD1. The ends lost 1 base at V and 4 bases at J; junction bases unmatched: 1. The CDR3 loop spans 15 amino acids. CDR1 is LGHNA and CDR2 is YNFKEQ in the germline V gene. The CDR3 DNA reads as TGTGCCAGCAGCCAAGGGGACAGGGGAAATCAGCCCCAGCATTTT. This translates into CASSQGDRGNQPQHF.

This clone is a singleton in its sample. This chain links TRBV18 with TRBJ2-7; no clear D. The germline CDR1 and CDR2 sequences are KGHSH and LQKENI. The length of the CDR3 is 13 residues. The V end was cut by 3 bases, the J end by 2 bases, with 8 bases between. The CDR3 here is CASSPISPYEQYF. The CDR3 DNA reads TGTGCCAGCTCACCTATCTCTCCCTACGAGCAGTACTTC.

There are a few counts of this clone. V gene TRBV27 combines with J gene TRBJ2-7; TRBD1 matches at 9 bases. Germline V gives CDR1 MNHEY, CDR2 SMNVEV (reference sequence). This CDR3 has 14 residues. V dropped 5 bases and J dropped 4; count of bases not matched to a gene: 6. DNA for the CDR3: TGTGCCAGCAGTCAGTGGACAGGGGAATACGAGCAGTACTTC. This sequence encodes CASSQWTGEYEQYF.

V and J are TRBV6-1 and TRBJ1-3; no definite D call. Deletions cut 4 bases from V and 4 bases from J, with 11 bases between. The CDR3 is 14 amino acids. Looked up from germline, CDR1 is MNHNS and CDR2 is SASEGT. This CDR3 is CASSVYRLGNTIYF. CDR3 DNA sequence: TGTGCCAGCAGTGTGTACAGATTAGGAAACACCATATATTTT.